These T cell receptor beta chains were read from a single sample in a study of blood T cell repertoires in COVID-19. Here immunoSEQ multiplex PCR was the method, and the copy in TCRdb shows in-frame clones only, minus some. The sample has 160,000 or so clones; around 75% are singletons. The source material was peripheral blood. These receptors originate from a woman of 80 years or more with acute or convalescent COVID-19. CDR3s include the opening cysteine and the closing phenylalanine or tryptophan. Where a row states a size, it is once, few, many or the class of an expanded clone; other rows omit it.

TRBJ1-6,TRBV30,NA,15,CAWSQRTGGNSPLHF
TRBJ1-6,TRBV27,NA,15,CASSLQTGVGSPLHF
TRBJ1-4,TRBV5-1,NA,14,CASSLAGSREKLFF
TRBJ1-1,TRBV30,NA,18,CAWSPISRTGAGNTEAFF
TRBJ2-3,TRBV25-1,NA,16,CASSPSETRRTDTQYF
TRBJ1-1,TRBV5-1,NA,13,CASSFVMNTEAFF
TRBJ1-4,TRBV2,few,16,CASSEPMGATNEKLFF
TRBJ2-5,TRBV30,NA,13,CAWGTGGKKTQYF
TRBJ1-2,TRBV7-8,NA,14,CASSPDEEFYGYTF
TRBJ2-5,TRBV5-4,NA,12,CAGRTPPETQYF
TRBJ1-2,TRBV3-1/TRBV3-2,few,13,CASSQRDSYGYTF
TRBJ1-5,TRBV2,NA,15,CASSREGDSNQPQHF
TRBJ2-5,TRBV6-5,once,15,CASSFGFEEEETQYF
TRBJ2-1,TRBV18,NA,15,CASSPLSGILDEQFF
TRBJ2-5,TRBV2,NA,15,CASRIFPGGQETQYF
TRBJ2-7,TRBV7-2,NA,14,CASSPRGMDYEQYF
TRBJ2-1,TRBV5-4,NA,17,CASRSLTVTNSYNEQFF
TRBJ1-5,TRBV12-3/TRBV12-4,NA,13,CASSAGEHQPQHF
TRBJ2-5,TRBV28,NA,14,CASSNRGRRETQYF
TRBJ2-7,TRBV7-9,NA,14,CASSLTQQHYEQYF
TRBJ2-2,TRBV19,few,15,CASSVTGDPGGELFF
TRBJ2-1,TRBV7-9,once,17,CASSDRTSGGPYNEQFF
TRBJ2-1,TRBV24-1,NA,15,CATSDLAVRPNEQFF
TRBJ1-1,TRBV6-5,NA,15,CASSRTLRRNTEAFF
TRBJ2-1,TRBV4-1,NA,16,CASSQDGTSGYNEQFF
TRBJ1-1,TRBV18,NA,14,CASSGGQGTTEAFF
TRBJ2-1,TRBV7-9,few,15,CASSPKRRLTQEQFF
TRBJ1-2,TRBV6-5,once,12,CASREPNYGYTF
TRBJ2-1,TRBV11-2,NA,13,CASSLGLSNEQFF
TRBJ1-1,TRBV5-1,few,15,CASSSQQGSTTEAFF
TRBJ1-2,TRBV6-5,NA,14,CASSKTGGGYGYTF
TRBJ1-2,TRBV6-6,NA,15,CASSPGQLGPQGYTF
TRBJ1-1,TRBV11-2,few,15,CASSRQGTMNTEAFF
TRBJ1-2,TRBV24-1,NA,11,CATQGGYGYTF
TRBJ2-5,TRBV4-1,NA,15,CASSQADRGRETQYF
TRBJ1-4,TRBV19,NA,18,CASSIPRTGRGVNEKLFF
TRBJ2-1,TRBV10-1,few,12,CASSKAGGEQFF
TRBJ1-1,TRBV11-2,NA,14,CASSLAGMNTEAFF
TRBJ2-1,TRBV7-2,NA,15,CASSTSGASYNEQFF
TRBJ2-7,TRBV18,NA,14,CASSPVTRGDEQYF
TRBJ2-7,TRBV11-2,NA,13,CASSYSTDYEQYF
TRBJ1-2,TRBV24-1,NA,14,CATSERTGPDGYTF
TRBJ2-7,TRBV7-9,NA,13,CASAGTGMYEQYF
TRBJ2-1,TRBV9,NA,16,CASSVAVLAGFNEQFF
TRBJ1-2,TRBV12-3/TRBV12-4,NA,13,CASSLGGRNGYTF
TRBJ1-2,TRBV30,NA,12,CAWSVNRGGYTF
TRBJ1-2,TRBV5-1,NA,13,CASSPDSSYGYTF
TRBJ1-1,TRBV27,NA,14,CASSALSGGTEAFF
TRBJ2-3,TRBV5-6,NA,13,CASSLLGTDTQYF
TRBJ1-1,TRBV19,NA,15,CASNLQGIPNTEAFF
TRBJ2-3,TRBV15,NA,14,CATSRDLSTDTQYF
TRBJ1-3,TRBV6-5,NA,13,CASSSAPGNTIYF
TRBJ1-2,TRBV30,NA,13,CAWSATAAGIYTF
TRBJ1-3,TRBV18,NA,15,CASSPSVGDGNTIYF
TRBJ2-5,TRBV19,NA,14,CASSISGLFETQYF
TRBJ2-7,TRBV7-9,many,13,CASSTEISYEQYF
TRBJ2-3,TRBV7-9,many,14,CASSSGTSLDTQYF
TRBJ2-7,TRBV28,NA,13,CASSQHQGYEQYF
TRBJ2-1,TRBV9,NA,17,CASSASRLAGNYNEQFF